This paragraph covers one TCR beta chain sequence. This record comes from a study of shared clonotypes between healthy human individuals. This CDR3 has 14 amino acids. Per germline, CDR1 SGHTS and CDR2 YDEGEE. Trimming took 2 bases from V and 6 from J, leaving 15 bases between them. The assay was immunoSEQ multiplex PCR, and TCRdb's table has in-frame clones only and misses some. The data contain fewer than 700,000 clones, approximately 95% of them singletons. CD45RO-negative, CCR7-selected cells formed the naive CD8 fraction, which excluded terminally differentiated effector memory CD45RA+ cells. This chain connects TRBV5-8 to TRBJ2-7, with D maybe TRBD2 (6 bases). The sequenced material came from naive CD8+ T cells sorted from blood. The TCR originated in a woman younger than 45 in good health. The CDR3 region is CASSFWDSNAEQYF. CDR3 bases: TGTGCCAGCAGCTTTTGGGACTCCAACGCCGAGCAGTACTTC.